The 13 T cell receptor beta chains below were found in one sample sequenced in a study of regulatory T cells in long-lasting Graves disease (dated by TCRdb to the early 2020s). The time point label here, explained by the study, means: persistent/refractory GD, antithyroid drugs over 5 years with positive TRAb. RNA was extracted from PBMCs in TRIzol for both TCR sequencing and RNA sequencing. Libraries were prepared through multiplex PCR. Sequencing was carried out with an Illumina HiSeq 4000. CDR3 regions were amplified by Arm-PCR with iRepertoire HTBI primers to construct TCR beta libraries. The raw public data were reprocessed by TCRdb itself: fastp quality trimming at Q25, MiXCR clonotype calling, in-frame beta chains only. Every entry covers one CDR3 protein and lists the most common genes and DNA from its rows. Across this sample there are 700,000 or so distinct CDR3 sequences, with 25% to 35% seen only once. The ten largest clones add up to roughly 40% of the sample.

Material: peripheral blood mononuclear cells (PBMCs), obtained when the disease was refractory, from a patient treated with antithyroid drugs. The receptors here all came from a female donor with Graves disease.

This clonotype was detected only a few times. CDR3 nucleotides: TGTGCCAGCAGCGCCGTAACCACCTACGAGCAGTACTTC. Its protein is CASSAVTTYEQYF. The J gene is TRBJ2-7, the V gene TRBV11-2; D is uncertain. Trimming shortened V by 5 bases and J by 2 bases, and 10 bases separated the two germline ends. The germline V gene has CDR1 SGHAT and CDR2 FQNNGV. This CDR3 is built from 13 residues.

A remark on this clonotype: This may be a read error: a much more frequent sequence differs by one nucleotide. V and J are TRBV3-1 and TRBJ1-2, with a tentative D call TRBD1 (5 bases). Germline V CDR1 and CDR2: LGHDT, YNNKEL (reference sequence). V was clipped by 4 bases and J by 7 bases, with 13 bases between them. The CDR3 extends over 13 amino acids. The CDR3 DNA sequence: TGTGCCAGCAGCCGACCAGGGCTGGGTGGCTACACCTTC. Translating it yields CASSRPGLGGYTF.

There are a few counts of this clonotype. The V call is TRBV29-1, the J call TRBJ2-1; the D call may be TRBD1 or TRBD2 (5 bases each). Germline V gene sequence: CDR1 SQVTM, CDR2 ANQGSEA. The V end was cut by 3 bases, the J end by 5 bases, with 8 bases between. This CDR3 has 12 residues. CDR3: CSVESGHNEQFF. In DNA form, the CDR3 reads TGCAGCGTTGAGTCGGGACACAATGAGCAGTTCTTC.

V is TRBV5-6 and J is TRBJ1-1, with no clear D. Germline CDR1 reads SGHDT; CDR2 reads YYEEEE. Trimming stripped 6 bases from V and 4 bases from J, with 16 bases between. The CDR3 length is 14 residues. DNA for the CDR3: TGTGCCAGCAACTCAGTGGGGATGGCCACTGAAGCTTTCTTT. Amino acids: CASNSVGMATEAFF.

This clonotype was recorded at least ten times. The chain recombines TRBV11-2 with TRBJ2-2; 11 bases map to TRBD2. Germline-derived CDR1 and CDR2 are SGHAT and FQNNGV. The trim removed 4 bases at V and 1 base at J, leaving 2 bases unmatched. The CDR3 is 16 amino acids. As DNA, the CDR3 is TGTGCCAGCAGCTCTGGACTAGCGGGGAACACCGGGGAGCTGTTTTTT. This gives the protein CASSSGLAGNTGELFF.

In its sample, this clonotype was seen a few times. The chain uses TRBV5-1 and TRBJ2-7; TRBD2 matches at 8 bases. The length of the CDR3 is 14 residues. V shed 4 bases, J shed 6 bases, and the junction held 9 bases outside the gene matches. Germline values: CDR1 SGHRS, CDR2 YFSETQ. CDR3 amino acids: CASSRGLGESEQYF. The CDR3 nucleotides read TGCGCCAGCAGCCGGGGACTAGGGGAGTCCGAGCAGTACTTC.

The DNA of the CDR3 is TGTGCCAGCAGCGTAGATGGTCGAAGAGCCTATGGCTACACCTTC. This translates into CASSVDGRRAYGYTF. The rearrangement joins TRBV9 to TRBJ1-2; D is unclear. This CDR3 contains 15 residues. Germline V lookup: CDR1 SGDLS, CDR2 YYNGEE. The V end lost 0 bases, the J end lost 4 bases, and 13 bases lay between the germline ends.

The V call is TRBV19, the J call TRBJ1-2, with a tentative D call TRBD1 (5 bases). The CDR3 is 14 amino acids. The V and J ends lost 4 bases and 5 bases respectively, with 14 bases between them. Germline CDR1 LNHDA, CDR2 SQIVND (reference sequence). CDR3 sequence reads: CASSTGTQIYGYTF. The CDR3 DNA is TGTGCCAGTAGTACCGGGACGCAAATTTATGGCTACACCTTC.

This clonotype was seen a single time. A much larger clone differs by one base, so this may be a read error. The rearrangement uses TRBV28 and TRBJ1-1; D may be TRBD1 (6 bases). From germline, CDR1 is MDHEN and CDR2 SYDVKM. This CDR3 is 14 amino acids long. V dropped 6 bases and J dropped 1 base, with 12 bases sitting between them. The CDR3 loop is CASRAGAWNTEAFF. The CDR3, as DNA: TGTGCCAGCAGGGCGGGGGCCTGGAACACTGAAGCTTTCTTT.

There are a few counts of this clonotype. The chain employs TRBV5-1 and TRBJ1-2, with 8 nucleotides matching TRBD1. V shed 2 bases and J 7 bases; nucleotides not matched to a gene: 10. CDR1 SGHRS and CDR2 YFSETQ come from the germline V gene. This CDR3 has 15 residues. CDR3 nucleotide sequence: TGCGCCAGCAGCTTCGGACAGGGTCGGGATGGTGGCTACACCTTC. Protein: CASSFGQGRDGGYTF.

This clonotype occurred a few times. V is TRBV6-1 and J is TRBJ1-2, with 8 bases that match TRBD1. The CDR3 sequence is 16 residues long. Germline CDR1 is MNHNS and CDR2 is SASEGT. The V segment lost 6 bases and the J segment 1 base; nucleotides outside the gene matches: 10. The DNA for the CDR3 is TGTGCCAGCAGCCGGAATATGGGACAGGTTAACTATGGCTACACCTTC. Residues: CASSRNMGQVNYGYTF.

V is TRBV7-2 and J is TRBJ2-7, with no clear D. CDR3 size: 14 residues. The V gene lost 1 base and the J gene lost 3 bases, with 10 bases spanning the gap. Germline CDR1 is SGHTA and CDR2 is FQGNSA. CDR3 coding DNA: TGTGCCAGCAGCTTAGGCCCGATAGACTACGAGCAGTACTTC. Protein: CASSLGPIDYEQYF.

This clonotype was observed at least ten times. The chain couples TRBV2 to TRBJ1-4; D gene uncertain. The CDR3 runs 12 residues. Per the germline V gene, CDR1 is SNHLY and CDR2 is FYNNEI. V was pared by 5 bases and J by 8 bases, with 9 bases between. The CDR3 nucleotides read TGTGCCAGCAGTAGGGTTTACGAAAAACTGTTTTTT. This encodes CASSRVYEKLFF. Based on the CDR3 plus reference TRBV2 and TRBJ1-4, the full variable domain is EPEVTQTPSHQVTQMGQEVILRCVPISNHLYFYWYRQILGQKVEFLVSFYNNEISEKSEIFDDQFSVERPDGSNFTLKIRSTKLEDSAMYFCASSRVYEKLFFGSGTQLSVL.